This TCR beta chain comes out of a study of cytomegalovirus exposure and HLA in healthy donors. The overall study: An earlier analysis identified 117 million unique TCR beta sequences in about 170 million T cells. Just over 80% of 398 genotyped donors fell in the Caucasian-associated ancestry cluster.

With 60 Vbeta and 13 Jbeta primers, the PCR was carried out. As originally analysed: It was a later analysis that counted 83 million or so unique TCR beta chains, of which 9.5 million to 14 million were shared. The method was immunoSEQ multiplex PCR; TCRdb's version includes in-frame clones alone and lacks a portion of them. That table gives V, J and clone size, and the DNA gave D and trimming. The sample consists of 100,000 to 120,000 clones, about 15% of them appearing once. Concerning this clone: Its antigen is unidentified.

Study-level findings and limits: Investigators reported around 150 TCR beta chains as tied to cytomegalovirus.

Trimming left V 2 bases short and J 8 bases short, with 9 bases between. CDR1 is LNHDA and CDR2 is SQIVND in the germline V gene (reference sequence). This CDR3 is built from 13 residues. The sample taken for sequencing was PBMCs. This clonotype was obtained from a female donor in good health and CMV-seronegative. V is TRBV19 and J is TRBJ1-4; D is possibly TRBD1 (5 bases). The CDR3 reads CASSIRGGEKLFF. In nucleotides, the CDR3 is TGTGCCAGTAGTATAAGGGGAGGGGAAAAACTGTTTTTT.